The rows below give T cell receptor beta chains drawn from one sample of a study of T-cell reconstitution after alpha-beta-depleted transplantation in children. Using its own MiXCR run on the PCR reads, TCRdb lists one record per CDR3 protein. The profile shows around 580,000 distinct CDR3 sequences, more than 20% of them singletons. Sequencing was performed on PBMCs, taken before TCRalphabeta/CD19-depleted stem cell transplant. The source of these receptors is a boy in the first two years of life with Wiskott-Aldrich syndrome, due to receive a stem cell transplant. The CDR3 runs from the conserved cysteine through the conserved F or W.

J: TRBJ1-4
V: TRBV7-2
length: 16
CDR3: CASSFTGGATNEKLFF

J: TRBJ2-2
V: TRBV4-2
length: 14
CDR3: CASRSPPNTGELFF

J: TRBJ1-6
V: TRBV24-1
length: 16
CDR3: CATEDNGGLDNSPLHF

J: TRBJ2-7
V: TRBV3-1
length: 15
CDR3: CASSHRADYTYEQYF

J: TRBJ1-2
V: TRBV28
length: 13
CDR3: CASRTGQGGGYTF

J: TRBJ2-3
V: TRBV27
length: 16
CDR3: CASSIGLGQGTDTQYF

J: TRBJ1-1
V: TRBV7-2
length: 14
CDR3: CASSLVQGSTEAFF

J: TRBJ2-1
V: TRBV12-3/TRBV12-4
length: 14
CDR3: CATTRAVPYNEQFF

J: TRBJ2-1
V: TRBV12-3/TRBV12-4
length: 17
CDR3: CASSFPLAGGNYNEQFF

J: TRBJ2-1
V: TRBV12-3/TRBV12-4
length: 16
CDR3: CASSSSGTQAYNEQFF

J: TRBJ2-7
V: TRBV29-1
length: 11
CDR3: CSVSKSYEQYF

J: TRBJ2-1
V: TRBV2
length: 14
CDR3: CASREPRSGSLQFF

J: TRBJ2-1
V: TRBV14
length: 12
CDR3: CASSRTGTSGVF

J: TRBJ1-2
V: TRBV20-1
length: 13
CDR3: CSARDYSVYGYTF

J: TRBJ2-5
V: TRBV29-1
length: 15
CDR3: CSVGGTGGLGETQYF

J: TRBJ1-2
V: TRBV6-6
length: 13
CDR3: CASSYQGAGGYTF

J: TRBJ2-2
V: TRBV12-3/TRBV12-4
length: 13
CDR3: CASRPQGLGELFF

J: TRBJ2-7
V: TRBV11-3
length: 16
CDR3: CASSLKGESGKYEQYF

J: TRBJ2-5
V: TRBV5-1
length: 13
CDR3: CASSLGLDETQYF

J: TRBJ2-5
V: TRBV12-3/TRBV12-4
length: 15
CDR3: CASRPPGHHQETQYF

J: TRBJ2-2
V: TRBV12-3/TRBV12-4
length: 17
CDR3: CASSLAEIAEVPGELFF

J: TRBJ2-1
V: TRBV21-1
length: 13
CDR3: CASLGDSYNEQFF

J: TRBJ2-7
V: TRBV12-3/TRBV12-4
length: 14
CDR3: CASSQGLAGGREYF

J: TRBJ2-1
V: TRBV5-5
length: 18
CDR3: CASTNGGSLGGSYNEQFF

J: TRBJ2-7
V: TRBV10-3
length: 14
CDR3: CAISMSGSSYEQYF

J: TRBJ2-1
V: TRBV11-2
length: 20
CDR3: CASSLQAFLPVARTHNEQFF

J: TRBJ2-1
V: TRBV11-2
length: 12
CDR3: CASSPPNRGVFF

J: TRBJ2-1
V: TRBV6-2/TRBV6-3
length: 16
CDR3: CASGGDIKSWVNEQFF

J: TRBJ2-1
V: TRBV28
length: 16
CDR3: CASRFPTSGPYNEQFF

J: TRBJ1-2
V: TRBV12-3/TRBV12-4
length: 12
CDR3: CASSLTQDGYTF

J: TRBJ2-3
V: TRBV20-1
length: 14
CDR3: CSARIAGVEDTQYF

J: TRBJ2-5
V: TRBV11-1
length: 13
CDR3: CASSLAARKTQYF

J: TRBJ1-5
V: TRBV12-3/TRBV12-4
length: 14
CDR3: CASSLSGGSQPQHF

J: TRBJ2-1
V: TRBV5-1
length: 14
CDR3: CASSFGDSYNEQFF

J: TRBJ2-1
V: TRBV5-1
length: 16
CDR3: CASSLFGSWGNNEQFF

J: TRBJ1-3
V: TRBV7-6
length: 16
CDR3: CASSLAPPGSGNTIYF

J: TRBJ1-1
V: TRBV30
length: 12
CDR3: CAWDRQNTEAFF

J: TRBJ2-1
V: TRBV4-2
length: 16
CDR3: CASSQDPLAETREQFF

J: TRBJ1-1
V: TRBV30
length: 14
CDR3: CAWSVRGTLSGAFF

J: TRBJ2-1
V: TRBV5-1
length: 17
CDR3: CASSSPFSGRPINEQFF

J: TRBJ2-2
V: TRBV20-1
length: 15
CDR3: CSARRAGEVSGELFF

J: TRBJ2-7
V: TRBV4-1
length: 16
CDR3: CASSQGALAGGLEQYF